This T cell receptor (beta chain) was identified in a study of cytomegalovirus exposure and HLA in healthy donors. Both 60 Vbeta primers and 13 Jbeta primers went into the PCR. Sequenced by immunoSEQ multiplex PCR; TCRdb stores in-frame clones only, minus some. The sample lists approximately 190,000 clones; 87% were seen once. V lost 3 bases to trimming and J lost 1 base, with 15 bases between them. The CDR3 consists of 15 residues. The germline V gene encodes CDR1 GTSNPN and CDR2 SVGIG (reference sequence). The source of this sequence is a boy between 2 and 10 years old in good health and CMV-seronegative. Sequencing was done on a sample of PBMCs. The rearrangement uses TRBV30 and TRBJ1-1, with a possible D match to TRBD1 (6 bases). CDR3 sequence reads: CAWRPTGTPNTEAFF. Written as DNA, the CDR3 is TGTGCCTGGAGGCCAACCGGGACACCGAACACTGAAGCTTTCTTT. Combining the CDR3 with reference TRBV30 and TRBJ1-1 gives the whole variable domain SQTIHQWPATLVQPVGSPLSLECTVEGTSNPNLYWYRQAAGRGLQLLFYSVGIGQISSEVPQNLSASRPQDRQFILSSKKLLLSDSGFYLCAWRPTGTPNTEAFFGQGTRLTVV.